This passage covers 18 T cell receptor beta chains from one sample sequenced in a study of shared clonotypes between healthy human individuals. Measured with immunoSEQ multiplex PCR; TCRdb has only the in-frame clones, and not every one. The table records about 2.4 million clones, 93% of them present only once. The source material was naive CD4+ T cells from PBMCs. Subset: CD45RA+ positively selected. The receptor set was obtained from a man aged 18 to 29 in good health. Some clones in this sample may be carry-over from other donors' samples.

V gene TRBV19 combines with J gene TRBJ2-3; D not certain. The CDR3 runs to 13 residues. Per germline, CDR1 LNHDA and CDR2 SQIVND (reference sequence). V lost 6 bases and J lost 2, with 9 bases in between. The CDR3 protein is CASSRSTTDTQYF. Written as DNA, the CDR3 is TGTGCCAGTAGCCGGTCTACCACAGATACGCAGTATTTT.

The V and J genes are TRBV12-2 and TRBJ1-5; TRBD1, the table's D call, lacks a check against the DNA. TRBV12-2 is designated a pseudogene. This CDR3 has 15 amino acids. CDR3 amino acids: CASRFFSCLQQPQHF. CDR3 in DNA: TGTGCAAGTCGCTTTTTCTCGTGCTTACAGCAGCCCCAGCATTTT.

Here the CDR3 DNA reads TGTGCCAGCAGCGGGGGGAGGGATCTCGCGTCCTACAATGAGCAGTTCTTC. Its protein product is CASSGGRDLASYNEQFF. The chain employs TRBV9 and TRBJ2-1; TRBD2 agrees at 7 bases. V trimming: 3 bases; J trimming: 1 base; junction bases outside the gene matches: 10. The CDR3 contains 17 residues. CDR1 is SGDLS and CDR2 is YYNGEE in the germline V gene.

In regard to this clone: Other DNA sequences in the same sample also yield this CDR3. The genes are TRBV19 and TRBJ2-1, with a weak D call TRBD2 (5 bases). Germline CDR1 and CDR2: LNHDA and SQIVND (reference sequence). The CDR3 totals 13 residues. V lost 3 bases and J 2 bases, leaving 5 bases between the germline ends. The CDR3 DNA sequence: TGTGCCAGTAGTATCGGGGCCTACAATGAGCAGTTCTTC. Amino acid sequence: CASSIGAYNEQFF.

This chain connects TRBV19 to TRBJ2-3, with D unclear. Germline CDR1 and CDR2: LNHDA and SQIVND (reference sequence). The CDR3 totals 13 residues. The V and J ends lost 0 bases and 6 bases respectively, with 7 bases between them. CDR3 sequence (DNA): TGTGCCAGTAGTATAGAGAGTCAGGATACGCAGTATTTT. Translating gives CASSIESQDTQYF.

CDR3 DNA sequence: TGCGCCAGCAGCAAGTCAACCTACACCGGGGAGCTGTTTTTT. It specifies CASSKSTYTGELFF. V gene TRBV5-1 combines with J gene TRBJ2-2; the D is unclear. CDR1 SGHRS and CDR2 YFSETQ come from the germline V gene. The CDR3 length is 14 residues. V lost 4 bases, J lost 3 bases, and 10 bases lay in between.

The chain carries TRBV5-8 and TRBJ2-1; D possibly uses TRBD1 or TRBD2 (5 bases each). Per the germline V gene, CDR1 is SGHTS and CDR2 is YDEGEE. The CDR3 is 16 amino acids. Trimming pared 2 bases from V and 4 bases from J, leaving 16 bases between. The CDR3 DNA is TGTGCCAGCAGCTTTGATCCCGAGGGGATATACAATGAGCAGTTCTTC. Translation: CASSFDPEGIYNEQFF.

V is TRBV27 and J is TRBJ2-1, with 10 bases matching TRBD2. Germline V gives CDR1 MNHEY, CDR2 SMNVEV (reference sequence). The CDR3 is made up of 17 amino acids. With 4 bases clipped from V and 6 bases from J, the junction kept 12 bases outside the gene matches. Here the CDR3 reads CASSSHTLAGDVNEQFF. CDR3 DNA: TGTGCCAGCAGTTCCCACACCCTAGCGGGAGACGTCAATGAGCAGTTCTTC.

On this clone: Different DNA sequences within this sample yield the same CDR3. CDR3 protein: CASSDRNQPQHF. As DNA, the CDR3 is TGTGCCAGCTCAGACAGGAATCAGCCCCAGCATTTT. The V call is TRBV28, the J call TRBJ1-5; weak D call: TRBD1 (6 bases). CDR3 length: 12 amino acids. V was shortened by 8 bases and J by 4 bases, with 9 bases between the two germline ends. CDR1 and CDR2 from the germline V gene are MDHEN and SYDVKM.

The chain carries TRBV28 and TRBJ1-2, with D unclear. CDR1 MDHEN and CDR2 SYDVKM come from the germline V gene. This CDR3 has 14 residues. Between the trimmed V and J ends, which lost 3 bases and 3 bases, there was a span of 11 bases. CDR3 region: CASSLVGMHYGYTF. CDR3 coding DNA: TGTGCCAGCAGTTTGGTCGGTATGCACTATGGCTACACCTTC.

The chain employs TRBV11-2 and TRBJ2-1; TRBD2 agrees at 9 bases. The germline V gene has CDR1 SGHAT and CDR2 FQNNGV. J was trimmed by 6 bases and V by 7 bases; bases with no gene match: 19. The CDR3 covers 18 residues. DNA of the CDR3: TGTGCCAGCACCCCACGGGGGGCGGGCGGGAGGGCCGGCAATGAGCAGTTCTTC. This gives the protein CASTPRGAGGRAGNEQFF.

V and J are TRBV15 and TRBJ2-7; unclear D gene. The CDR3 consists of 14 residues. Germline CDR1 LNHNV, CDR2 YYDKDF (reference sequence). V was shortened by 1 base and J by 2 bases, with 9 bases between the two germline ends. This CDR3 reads CATSRGAAAYEQYF. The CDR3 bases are TGTGCCACCAGCAGAGGGGCAGCAGCCTACGAGCAGTACTTC.

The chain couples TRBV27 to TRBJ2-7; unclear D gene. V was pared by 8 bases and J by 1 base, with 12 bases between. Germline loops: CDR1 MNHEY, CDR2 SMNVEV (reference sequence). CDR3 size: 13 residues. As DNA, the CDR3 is TGTGCCAGCTCCCTGGTTCATTCCTACGAGCAGTACTTC. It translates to CASSLVHSYEQYF.

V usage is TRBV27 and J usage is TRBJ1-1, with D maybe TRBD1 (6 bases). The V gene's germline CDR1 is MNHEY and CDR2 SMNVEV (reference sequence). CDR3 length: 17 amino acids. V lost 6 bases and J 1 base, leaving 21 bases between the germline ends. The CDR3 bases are TGTGCCAGCAGCAAATCACCACAGGGATTTACGAACACTGAAGCTTTCTTT. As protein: CASSKSPQGFTNTEAFF.

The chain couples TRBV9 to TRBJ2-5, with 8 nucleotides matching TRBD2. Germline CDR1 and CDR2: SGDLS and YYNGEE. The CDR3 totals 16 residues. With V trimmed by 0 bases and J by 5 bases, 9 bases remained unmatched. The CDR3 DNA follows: TGTGCCAGCAGCGTAGGTGGCGGGAGGTCGTGGGAGACCCAGTACTTC. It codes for CASSVGGGRSWETQYF.

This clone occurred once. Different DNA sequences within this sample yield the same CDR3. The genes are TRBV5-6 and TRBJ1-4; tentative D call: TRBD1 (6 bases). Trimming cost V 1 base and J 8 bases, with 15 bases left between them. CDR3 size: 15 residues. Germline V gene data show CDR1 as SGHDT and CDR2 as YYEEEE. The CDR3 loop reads CASSLRGRGNEKLFF. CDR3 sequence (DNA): TGTGCCAGCAGCTTGCGGGGCAGGGGTAACGAAAAACTGTTTTTT.

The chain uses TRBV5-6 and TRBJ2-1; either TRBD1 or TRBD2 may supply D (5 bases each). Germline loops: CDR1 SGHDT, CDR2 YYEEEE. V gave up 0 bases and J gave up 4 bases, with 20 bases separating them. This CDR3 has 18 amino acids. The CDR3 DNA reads TGTGCCAGCAGCTTGGGCCCGGGGCGCAACTCCCTATACAATGAGCAGTTCTTC. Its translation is CASSLGPGRNSLYNEQFF.

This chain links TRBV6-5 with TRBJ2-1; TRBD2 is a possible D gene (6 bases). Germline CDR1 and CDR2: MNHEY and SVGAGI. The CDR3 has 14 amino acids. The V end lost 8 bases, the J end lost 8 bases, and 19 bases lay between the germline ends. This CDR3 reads CASGLSGGLYEQFF. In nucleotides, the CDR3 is TGTGCCAGCGGTCTTTCAGGAGGGCTTTATGAGCAGTTCTTC.